This section outlines one T cell receptor (beta chain) sequence together with its context. This sample is part of a study of early T cells in non-severe SARS-CoV-2 infection. Study details: Chains were not paired, and sequencing was done on bulk RNA from unsorted whole blood.

This CDR3 comprises 12 residues. V lost 4 bases to trimming and J lost 7 bases; unmatched junction nucleotides: 4. CDR1 and CDR2 (germline): SGDLS, YYNGEE. Individual cDNA molecules carried attached unique molecular identifiers. TCRdb redid the calling of the 5' RACE reads with MiXCR, one entry per CDR3 protein. The sample lists roughly 80,000 distinct CDR3 sequences, 11% occurring once. The sequenced sample was whole blood, obtained at baseline. The gene calls are TRBV9 and TRBJ1-2; the match to TRBD1 covers 7 bases. This receptor was obtained from an adult who was a healthcare worker with PCR-confirmed SARS-CoV-2 infection or an uninfected control (not recorded which). CDR3: CASSMGQFGYTF. CDR3 bases: TGTGCCAGCAGCATGGGACAGTTTGGCTACACCTTC.